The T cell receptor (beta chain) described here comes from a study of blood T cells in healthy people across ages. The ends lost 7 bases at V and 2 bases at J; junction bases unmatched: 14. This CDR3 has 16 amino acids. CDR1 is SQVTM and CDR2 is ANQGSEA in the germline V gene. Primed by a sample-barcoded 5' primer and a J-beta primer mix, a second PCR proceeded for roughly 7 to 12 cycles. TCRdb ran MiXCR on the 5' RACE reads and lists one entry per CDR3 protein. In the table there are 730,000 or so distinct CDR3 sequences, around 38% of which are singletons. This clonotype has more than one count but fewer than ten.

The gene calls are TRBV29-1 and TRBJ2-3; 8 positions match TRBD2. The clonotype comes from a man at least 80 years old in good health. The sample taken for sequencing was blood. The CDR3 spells CSAPGRGLGVTDTQYF. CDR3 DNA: TGCAGCGCACCCGGGAGGGGACTAGGAGTCACAGATACGCAGTATTTT.